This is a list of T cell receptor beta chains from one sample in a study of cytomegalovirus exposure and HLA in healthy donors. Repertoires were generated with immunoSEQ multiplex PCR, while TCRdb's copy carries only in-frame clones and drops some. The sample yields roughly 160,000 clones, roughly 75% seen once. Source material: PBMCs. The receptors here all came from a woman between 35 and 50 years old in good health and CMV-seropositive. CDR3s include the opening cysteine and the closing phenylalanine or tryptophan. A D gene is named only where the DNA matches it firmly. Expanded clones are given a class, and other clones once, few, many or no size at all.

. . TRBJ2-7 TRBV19 TGTGCCAGTAGTATAGCTCCAGGGCCCTACGAGCAGTACTTC CASSIAPGPYEQYF
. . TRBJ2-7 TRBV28 TGTGCCACCGAATCATCTCTATCCTACGAGCAGTACTTC CATESSLSYEQYF
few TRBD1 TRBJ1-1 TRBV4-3 TGCGCCAGCAGCCAATCGGACAGGGGGCGGGGAGCTTTCTTT CASSQSDRGRGAFF
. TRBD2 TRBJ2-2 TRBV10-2 TGCGCCAGCACCAGCGGGAGTCCGAACACCGGGGAGCTGTTTTTT CASTSGSPNTGELFF
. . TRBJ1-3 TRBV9 TGTGCCAGCAGCGTGGACGGGAGCGCTGGAAACACCATATATTTT CASSVDGSAGNTIYF
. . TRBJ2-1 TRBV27 TGTGCCAGCAAGAGGGCCCCCAATGAGCAGTTCTTC CASKRAPNEQFF
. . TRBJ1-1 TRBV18 TGTGCCAGCTCAACCCGGACAGACAACACTGAAGCTTTCTTT CASSTRTDNTEAFF
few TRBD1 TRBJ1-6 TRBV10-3 TGTGCCATAAAGACAGGGGGGAATTCACCCCTCCACTTT CAIKTGGNSPLHF
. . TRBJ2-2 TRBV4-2 TGTGCCAGCAGCCAACTCCCTTGGCAGGAGGAGCACACCGGGGAGCTGTTTTTT CASSQLPWQEEHTGELFF
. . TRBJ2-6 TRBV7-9 TGTGCCAGCAGCACCACCCCGGGGTGGAGCTCTGGGGCCAACGTCCTGACTTTC CASSTTPGWSSGANVLTF
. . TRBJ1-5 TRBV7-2 TGTGCCAGCAGCCCCGACAAGTATCAGCCCCAGCATTTT CASSPDKYQPQHF
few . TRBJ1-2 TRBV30 TGTGCCTGGAGCCAGAGACAGGTCGGGTGGGGCTACACCTTC CAWSQRQVGWGYTF
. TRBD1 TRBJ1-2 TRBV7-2 TGTGCCAGCAGCTCACAGGGGTACGACTACACCTTC CASSSQGYDYTF
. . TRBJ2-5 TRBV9 TGTGCCAGCAGCGATCCTGGGGCAGGGGGGAGGAAAGAGACCCAGTACTTC CASSDPGAGGRKETQYF
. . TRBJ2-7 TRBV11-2 TGTGCCAGCAGCTTCGGGAACGAGCAGTACTTC CASSFGNEQYF
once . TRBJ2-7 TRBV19 TGTGCCAGTAGTATTTCACAGTCCTACGAGCAGTACTTC CASSISQSYEQYF
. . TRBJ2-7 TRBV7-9 TGTGCCAGCAGCTTGGGGGGAGGATACGAGCAGTACTTC CASSLGGGYEQYF
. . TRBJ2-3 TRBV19 TGTGCCAGTAGTACCCAAGCTGAGGCCACTTACACAGATACGCAGTATTTT CASSTQAEATYTDTQYF
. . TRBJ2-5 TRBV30 TGTGCCTGGAGTGAGAGTGATCAAGAGACCCAGTACTTC CAWSESDQETQYF
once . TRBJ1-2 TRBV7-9 TGTGCCAGCAGCTTAGAAGTTGGCGGGGGGGGCTACACCTTC CASSLEVGGGGYTF
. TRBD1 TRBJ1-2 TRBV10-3 TGTGCCATCAGTCTTGGGACAGGGGGCGCCGAAGGCTATGGCTACACCTTC CAISLGTGGAEGYGYTF
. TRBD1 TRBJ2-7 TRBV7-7 TGTGCTAGCAGCCGCGGACAGGGGTCCCACGAGCAGTACTTC CASSRGQGSHEQYF
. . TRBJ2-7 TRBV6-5 TGTGCCAGCAGTTACTCTAGGGGCCTCGACGAGCAGTACTTC CASSYSRGLDEQYF
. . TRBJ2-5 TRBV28 TGTGCCAGCAGTCTGGGGGCCCGAACGAACCAAGAGACCCAGTACTTC CASSLGARTNQETQYF
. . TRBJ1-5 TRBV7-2 TGTGCCAGCAGCTTCCCGGGAATAGGTCAGCCCCAGCATTTT CASSFPGIGQPQHF
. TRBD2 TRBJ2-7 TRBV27 TGTGCCAGCAGTTTATGGTCTAGCGGGGTCTACGAGCAGTACTTC CASSLWSSGVYEQYF
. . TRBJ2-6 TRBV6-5 TGTGCCAGCAGTTACTCGTTAGCTTCTGGGGCCAACGTCCTGACTTTC CASSYSLASGANVLTF
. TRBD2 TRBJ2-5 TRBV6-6 TGTGCCAGCAGCCAAACTAGCGTTCAAGAGACCCAGTACTTC CASSQTSVQETQYF
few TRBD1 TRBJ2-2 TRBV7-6 TGTGCCAGCAGCCTATCAGGGGGCGGGTCGAACACCGGGGAGCTGTTTTTT CASSLSGGGSNTGELFF
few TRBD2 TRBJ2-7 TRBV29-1 TGCAGCGTTGAAACCGGGACTAGCGCCTACGAGCAGTACTTC CSVETGTSAYEQYF
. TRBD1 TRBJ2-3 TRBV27 TGTGCCAGCAGTTTAGGGGACAGCAGCCGCACAGATACGCAGTATTTT CASSLGDSSRTDTQYF
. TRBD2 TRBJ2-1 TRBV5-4 TGCGCCAGCAGCAGAATAGCGGGAGATCACAATGAGCAGTTCTTC CASSRIAGDHNEQFF
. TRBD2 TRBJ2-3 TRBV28 TGTGCCAGCAGTTTAACGACTAGCGGGGCACAGAATACGCAGTATTTT CASSLTTSGAQNTQYF
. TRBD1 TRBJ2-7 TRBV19 TGTGCCAGTAGTATCGACAGGGGAATGGGCGAGCAGTACTTC CASSIDRGMGEQYF
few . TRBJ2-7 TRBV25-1 TGTGCCAGCAGTGGGACGGGACAAAATACCTACGAGCAGTACTTC CASSGTGQNTYEQYF
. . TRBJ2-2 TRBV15 TGTGCCACCAGCAGAGATCGAGGGGGGAACACCGGGGAGCTGTTTTTT CATSRDRGGNTGELFF
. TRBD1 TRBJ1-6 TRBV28 TGTGCCAGCAGTCAAAGAAACAGGGGGCTCAATTCACCCCTCCACTTT CASSQRNRGLNSPLHF
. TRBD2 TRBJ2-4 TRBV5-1 TGCGCCAGCAGCTTGATAAGTAGCGGGAGATCTGACAAAAACATTCAGTACTTC CASSLISSGRSDKNIQYF
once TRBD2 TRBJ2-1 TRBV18 TGTGCCAGCTCATCCCTGTCCCCAGCGGGATTGATTGGTTCCTACAATGAGCAGTTCTTC CASSSLSPAGLIGSYNEQFF
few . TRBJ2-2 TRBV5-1 TGCGCCAGCAGCTTGGCCAGGGGAACCGGGGAGCTGTTTTTT CASSLARGTGELFF
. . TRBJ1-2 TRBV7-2 TGTGCCAGCAGCCCCCTTTCTGGGCAGGGGAACTATGGCTACACCTTC CASSPLSGQGNYGYTF
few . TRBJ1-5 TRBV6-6 TGTGCCAGCAGTTACATACAGGTTACTCAGCCCCAGCATTTT CASSYIQVTQPQHF
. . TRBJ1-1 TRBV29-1 TGCAGCGTTGAAGTCGGTCTTGAAGCTTTCTTT CSVEVGLEAFF
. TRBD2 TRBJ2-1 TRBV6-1 TGTGCCAGCAGACTAGCGGGGAACCATGAGCAGTTCTTC CASRLAGNHEQFF
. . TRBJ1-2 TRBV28 TGTGCCAGCAGTGTGGCCTCGCGCTACACCTTC CASSVASRYTF
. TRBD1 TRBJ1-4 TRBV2 TGTGCCAGCAGCCCCCTGACAGGGGAAAAACTGTTTTTT CASSPLTGEKLFF
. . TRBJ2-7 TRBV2 TGTGCCAGCACCGTAGAGCGAGGGAGCTCCTACGAGCAGTACTTC CASTVERGSSYEQYF
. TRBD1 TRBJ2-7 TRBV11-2 TGTGCCAGCAGCCCAAACAGGGGGAGCTCCTACGAGCAGTACTTC CASSPNRGSSYEQYF
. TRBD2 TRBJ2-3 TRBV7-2 TGTGCCAGCAGCTTTAGCGGGAGGGGGGCAGATACGCAGTATTTT CASSFSGRGADTQYF
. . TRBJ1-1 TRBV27 TGTGCCAGCAGTTTCACCAGAGGGGGCACTGAAGCTTTCTTT CASSFTRGGTEAFF
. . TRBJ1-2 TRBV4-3 TGCGCCAGCAGCCAAGATCACTGGACAGGCTACACCTTC CASSQDHWTGYTF
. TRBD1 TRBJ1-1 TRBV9 TGTGCCAGCAGCCCCCGTGGGACAGGGGCGGTGGGGGGCACTGAAGCTTTCTTT CASSPRGTGAVGGTEAFF
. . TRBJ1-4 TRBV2 TGTGCCAGCAGTGACAGCGCAACTAATGAAAAACTGTTTTTT CASSDSATNEKLFF